The clone carrying this T cell receptor (beta chain) was detected once. What it recognizes is unknown. The sample comes from a study of lymphopenia after photon versus proton radiotherapy. Libraries were prepared by immunoSEQ multiplex PCR; TCRdb keeps only in-frame clonotypes and omits some of them. The profile shows about 160,000 clones, around 85% of them singletons. With 5 bases removed from V and 2 bases from J, the gap between germline ends came to 6 bases. Per the germline V gene, CDR1 is MDHEN and CDR2 is SYDVKM. CDR3 length equals 12 residues. Notes on the study in general: Photon-treated patients lost naive T cells and TCR diversity; proton-treated stayed stable. Better survival with proton therapy was suggested as possible, not demonstrated. Oligoclonal CD8+ Temra expansion after nadir drove photon patients' diversity drop.

The material sequenced was peripheral blood, taken from a patient treated with photon-based radiotherapy. The clonotype was recovered from a man in his forties or fifties with gastric cancer. The chain carries TRBV28 and TRBJ1-2, with unresolved D. The CDR3 DNA reads TGTGCCAGCAGTACTACAAACTATGGCTACACCTTC. Translating it yields CASSTTNYGYTF.